The clone carrying this T cell receptor (beta chain) is labeled as medium-sized. The CDR3 extends over 16 amino acids. Germline V lookup: CDR1 SEHNR, CDR2 FQNEAQ (reference sequence). J was trimmed by 2 bases and V by 4 bases; bases with no gene match: 5. These data are taken from a study of blood T cell repertoires in COVID-19. This table comes from immunoSEQ multiplex PCR, and its TCRdb copy is limited to in-frame clones, with some not included. Here the sample spans roughly 80,000 clones, almost 85% being singletons. This TCR was recovered from a human donor in a cohort sampled during active COVID-19. Sequenced sample: peripheral blood. V gene TRBV7-9 combines with J gene TRBJ2-7; the match to TRBD2 covers 13 bases. The CDR3 coding sequence is TGTGCCAGCAGCTCGACTAGCGGGGGGACGACCTACGAGCAGTACTTC. Its protein is CASSSTSGGTTYEQYF.